The T cell receptor beta chain described here comes from a study of T cells after yellow fever vaccination. Study background: With SMART-Seq v4 Ultra Low Input, the fractions containing low cell numbers were prepared.

There are many counts of this clonotype. Its antigen is not known. The germline V and J ends were trimmed by 5 bases and 5 bases, with 15 bases remaining between them. The germline V gene has CDR1 DFQATT and CDR2 SNEGSKA (reference sequence). This CDR3 comprises 13 residues. TCRdb re-analysed the 5' RACE reads in MiXCR, keeping a single row per CDR3 protein. The table shows about 140,000 distinct CDR3 sequences, with 7.7% occurring only once. Study outcomes and limitations: There was a possibility that FACS-sorted repertoires contained abundant clonotypes contaminating from the bulk population. Shared CD4/CD8 clonotypes were a small share, likely from convergent recombination.

This chain links TRBV20-1 with TRBJ2-5; D is perhaps TRBD2 (5 bases). This clonotype originated in a man in his thirties or forties who received the YFV17D yellow fever vaccine. Sequencing used CD4+ T cells sorted from PBMCs, obtained 5 days after the yellow fever booster vaccination. The CDR3 reads CSAVEAPWETQYF. In DNA form, the CDR3 reads TGCAGTGCTGTGGAGGCCCCGTGGGAGACCCAGTACTTC.